This record concerns one TCR beta chain sequence. Its specificity is not known. Profiled with immunoSEQ multiplex PCR; TCRdb holds only in-frame clones, not every one. Among 55,000 to 80,000 clones listed, 75% to 95% were seen once. The record originates from a study of OX40 agonist ivuxolimab in advanced cancers. The V gene lost 0 bases and the J gene lost 9 bases, with 6 bases spanning the gap. Germline lookup yields CDR1 DFQATT and CDR2 SNEGSKA (reference sequence). This CDR3 has 11 amino acids. Study-wide findings and caveats: No determination was made of the antigen specificity of the expanded peripheral T cells.

This receptor was identified in an adult with an advanced solid tumor such as melanoma, head and neck, liver or kidney cancer. The sequences come from CD4+ or CD8+ T cells sorted from blood, collected in a trial of the OX40 agonist ivuxolimab. The rearrangement uses TRBV20-1 and TRBJ1-5; D is undetermined. CDR3 nucleotides: TGCAGTGCTAGAGATACCTCGCCCCAGCATTTT. This encodes CSARDTSPQHF.